Here is one T cell receptor beta chain with its context. Its specificity is unknown. This sample was taken from a study of beta chain features in type 1 diabetes. Study background: Healthy donors resembled patients in age, gender and cell yields. Cells sorted and examined across all samples totaled more than 90,000,000. General study findings and limits: Significant though moderate, a shortening of TCRB CDR3s appeared in all four CD4+ subsets of Type 1 diabetes patients. Type 1 diabetes patients had fewer VDJ junction insertions and more deletions. A possible short-template PCR bias applies equally to patients and controls.

Germline CDR1 reads SGHDT; CDR2 reads YYEEEE. V lost 4 bases and J lost 5; bases outside the gene matches: 4. There are 13 residues in the CDR3. What was sequenced were expressed TCRB transcripts, since all of the isolated RNA had been reverse transcribed. Data came from immunoSEQ multiplex PCR; TCRdb stores just in-frame clones and leaves some out. This table has fewer than 300,000 clones, approximately 11% appearing once. This chain links TRBV5-6 with TRBJ2-5; 8 bases fit TRBD1. Sequencing used naive CD4+ T cells from blood. The source is a man in his thirties or forties with type 1 diabetes. The DNA for the CDR3 is TGTGCCAGCAGCAAGACAGGGGCGGAGACCCAGTACTTC. Translation gives CASSKTGAETQYF.